The clone carrying this T cell receptor (beta chain) was recorded only once. The data derive from a study of blood T cell repertoires in COVID-19. Across the study: T cells, B-cell-depleted T cells, or PBMCs provided the cDNA or gDNA that served as material.

The CDR3 spans 15 residues. In germline, CDR1 is MDHEN, CDR2 SYDVKM. V shed 5 bases and J 3 bases; nucleotides not matched to a gene: 6. The study drew participants aged about 18 to 89 years from roughly 25 US areas. Recovered participants had two consecutive negative NP/OP PCR tests, healthcare professional clearance, or symptom resolution. Study processing details: Estimation of nucleated cell counts relied on the amplification of reference gene primers. Only in-frame clones appear in the TCRdb table, and some are missing; sequencing was by immunoSEQ multiplex PCR. V, J and clone size are taken as reported in that table, and D and trimming were inferred from the DNA itself. The sample has fewer than 300,000 clones, over 75% seen once.

The genes are TRBV28 and TRBJ1-3; 8 nucleotides align to TRBD1. This TCR came from a woman aged 25 to 45 who had recovered from COVID-19. What was sequenced was PBMCs or T cells enriched from blood (not recorded which). The CDR3 loop is CASSGQGQGGNTIYF. DNA of the CDR3: TGTGCCAGCAGTGGACAGGGCCAAGGTGGAAACACCATATATTTT.